These 7 T cell receptor beta chains came from one sample sequenced in a study of blood T cell repertoires in COVID-19. This table comes from immunoSEQ multiplex PCR, and its TCRdb copy is limited to in-frame clones, with some not included. The table shows 90,000 to 100,000 clones, with around nine tenths occurring only once. Sequenced sample: peripheral blood. The origin of the receptors is a man aged 50 to 60 with acute or convalescent COVID-19.

CDR3 in DNA: TGTGCCAGCAGTGCGGGGACAGGGGGCAAGGGTGAAGCTTTCTTT. As protein: CASSAGTGGKGEAFF. The genes are TRBV28 and TRBJ1-1, with 12 bases fitting TRBD1. Unmatched junction bases numbered 8, after V lost 5 bases and J lost 7 bases. CDR1 is MDHEN, CDR2 SYDVKM, per germline. The CDR3 is 15 amino acids.

The V call is TRBV7-6, the J call TRBJ2-1, with 14 bases matching TRBD2. Looked up from germline, CDR1 is SGHVS and CDR2 is FNYEAQ. Trimming cost V 3 bases and J 6 bases; bases outside gene matches: 1. The CDR3 has 15 amino acids. The chain's CDR3 is CASSLGTSGSNEQFF. As DNA, the CDR3 is TGTGCCAGCAGCTTGGGGACTAGCGGGAGCAATGAGCAGTTCTTC.

The gene calls are TRBV5-5 and TRBJ1-5; possibly TRBD1 for D (5 bases). V shed 4 bases and J shed 2 bases, with 13 bases lying between them. The germline V gene has CDR1 SGHKS and CDR2 YYEKEE (reference sequence). The CDR3 has 15 residues. The CDR3 region is CASSPREFGNQPQHF. In DNA, the CDR3 is TGTGCCAGCAGCCCCAGGGAATTCGGCAATCAGCCCCAGCATTTT.

The chain is built from TRBV3-1 (or the pseudogene TRBV3-2) and TRBJ2-1; maybe TRBD2 (5 bases). The germline gives CDR1 LGHDT, CDR2 YNNKEL (reference sequence). The CDR3 is 18 amino acids. The V and J ends lost 0 bases and 2 bases respectively, with 17 bases between them. CDR3 loop: CASSQDLPSRLTYNEQFF. For the CDR3, the DNA is TGTGCCAGCAGCCAAGATCTCCCATCGAGACTAACCTACAATGAGCAGTTCTTC.

This clone was found a few times. V usage is TRBV7-8 and J usage is TRBJ1-1; no definite D call. Germline V gene sequence: CDR1 SGHVS, CDR2 FQNEAQ. This CDR3 comprises 13 residues. The germline V and J ends were trimmed by 3 bases and 7 bases, with 12 bases remaining between them. The CDR3 region is CASSFGQVGEAFF. CDR3 DNA sequence: TGTGCCAGCAGCTTTGGCCAGGTGGGTGAAGCTTTCTTT. Drawing the rest from reference TRBV7-8 and TRBJ1-1, the complete variable domain is GAGVSQSPRYKVAKRGQDVALRCDPISGHVSLFWYQQALGQGPEFLTYFQNEAQLDKSGLPSDRFFAERPEGSVSTLKIQRTQQEDSAVYLCASSFGQVGEAFFGQGTRLTVV.

This clone was detected once. V gene TRBV11-2 combines with J gene TRBJ1-2, with D possibly being TRBD1 (6 bases). V was cut by 5 bases and J by 7 bases, with 17 bases left in between. The CDR3 covers 14 residues. CDR1 and CDR2 from the germline V gene are SGHAT and FQNNGV. The CDR3 loop is CASSPLVQGGGYTF. The CDR3 DNA follows: TGTGCCAGCAGCCCGTTGGTACAGGGTGGTGGCTACACCTTC.

V is TRBV7-2 and J is TRBJ1-1, with D perhaps TRBD1 (5 bases). V shed 9 bases and J shed 6 bases, with 14 bases lying between them. The CDR3 is 12 residues long. Germline values: CDR1 SGHTA, CDR2 FQGNSA. CDR3 amino acids: CARTGGEPEAFF. CDR3 sequence (DNA): TGTGCCAGGACGGGGGGGGAGCCTGAAGCTTTCTTT.